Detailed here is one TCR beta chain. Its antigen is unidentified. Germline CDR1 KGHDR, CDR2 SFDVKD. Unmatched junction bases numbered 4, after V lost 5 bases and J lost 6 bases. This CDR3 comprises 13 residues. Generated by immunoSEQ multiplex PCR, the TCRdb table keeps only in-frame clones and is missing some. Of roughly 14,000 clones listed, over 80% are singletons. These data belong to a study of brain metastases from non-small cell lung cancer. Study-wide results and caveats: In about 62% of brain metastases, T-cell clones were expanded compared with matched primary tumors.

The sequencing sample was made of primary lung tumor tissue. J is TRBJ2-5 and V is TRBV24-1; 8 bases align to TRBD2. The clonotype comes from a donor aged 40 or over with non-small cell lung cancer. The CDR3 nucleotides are TGTGCCACCAGTGCGGGGGGGTCGAAGACCCAGTACTTC. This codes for CATSAGGSKTQYF.